The rows below give T cell receptor beta chains drawn from one sample of a study of cytomegalovirus exposure and HLA in healthy donors. Some clones are missing from TCRdb's copy, which holds only in-frame ones; the method was immunoSEQ multiplex PCR. Here the sample spans approximately 99,000 clones, roughly four fifths being singletons. Source material: PBMCs. The receptors were sampled from a man aged 35-49 years in good health and CMV-seropositive. CDR3s include the opening cysteine and the closing phenylalanine or tryptophan. Each record gives: V gene, J gene, CDR3 protein.

V: TRBV5-1
J: TRBJ1-6
CDR3: CASSYTGDSPLHF

V: TRBV19
J: TRBJ1-1
CDR3: CASSSGTQNTEAFF

V: TRBV2
J: TRBJ2-4
CDR3: CASSRLAGGVTIQYF

V: TRBV25-1
J: TRBJ1-4
CDR3: CASRPWGQGHFTNEKLFF

V: TRBV18
J: TRBJ1-4
CDR3: CASSPEQLGGKLFF

V: TRBV28
J: TRBJ2-7
CDR3: CASSLAGAREQYF

V: TRBV10-3
J: TRBJ2-3
CDR3: CAIRFGDTQYF

V: TRBV5-1
J: TRBJ2-2
CDR3: CASSLVTGRVTGELFF

V: TRBV7-3
J: TRBJ2-3
CDR3: CASSQDRSTDTQYF

V: TRBV2
J: TRBJ1-1
CDR3: CASRTQQGEGTEAFF

V: TRBV9
J: TRBJ2-1
CDR3: CASSETGGPYNEQFF

V: TRBV29-1
J: TRBJ1-4
CDR3: CSVVTVQGEEKLFF

V: TRBV5-1
J: TRBJ2-5
CDR3: CASSLAGRGTETQYF

V: TRBV30
J: TRBJ1-3
CDR3: CAWSVGAGTVAGNTIYF

V: TRBV11-2
J: TRBJ1-3
CDR3: CASSLDPGAAGNTIYF